This TCR beta chain derives from a study of patients and donors after allogeneic stem cell transplantation. In TCRdb, the RT-PCR reads were re-called with MiXCR into one record per CDR3 protein. The repertoire holds 900,000 to 1,000,000 distinct CDR3 sequences, with under 20% as singletons. This TCR was sampled from a human donor who was either an allogeneic HSCT recipient or a stem cell or donor lymphocyte infusion donor (not recorded which). It is not recorded whose cells these are; they may come from a transplant donor. Sequences were obtained from blood, either unsorted or a sorted T cell fraction (not recorded which).

CDR3 protein: CAWSVPWGETQYF. In DNA, the CDR3 is TGTGCCTGGAGTGTCCCGTGGGGGGAGACCCAGTACTTC. The rearrangement links TRBV30 to TRBJ2-5; D is tentatively TRBD1 or TRBD2 (5 bases each). V gave up 0 bases and J gave up 5 bases, with 10 bases separating them. The CDR3 spans 13 residues. Germline V gene lookup returns CDR1 GTSNPN and CDR2 SVGIG (reference sequence).